This paragraph covers one T cell receptor beta chain sequence. The data originate from a study of cytomegalovirus exposure and HLA in healthy donors. V gave up 0 bases and J gave up 1 base; unmatched junction bases: 6. The V gene's germline CDR1 is SGHNT and CDR2 YYREEE (reference sequence). CDR3 length equals 16 residues. Primers: 60 Vbeta forward and 13 Jbeta reverse. Sequencing was performed with immunoSEQ multiplex PCR; in TCRdb, only in-frame clones are kept and a portion is missing. This sample has under 200,000 clones, with 75% found just once. The chain recombines TRBV5-4 with TRBJ2-7; 8 bases map to TRBD2. The sample was PBMCs. This clonotype was obtained from a woman between 40 and 55 years old in good health and CMV-seropositive. For the CDR3, the DNA is TGTGCCAGCAGCTTGGGCATTAGCGGGAAGTCCTACGAGCAGTACTTC. Protein product: CASSLGISGKSYEQYF.